This is a list of T cell receptor beta chains from one sample in a study of graft-versus-host responses after intestinal transplantation. Data came from immunoSEQ multiplex PCR; TCRdb stores just in-frame clones and leaves some out. Counted here are about 20,000 clones, approximately 72% occurring once; the ten biggest clones make up less than 10%. Sequenced material: ileum tissue, taken around 20 days after intestinal transplant. Receptors were obtained from a human patient who received an intestinal transplant, so some T cells may come from the graft donor. The CDR3 runs from the conserved cysteine through the conserved F or W. D genes are given only for firm matches. Part of the rows lack a size; the others show once, few, many or a class for expanded clones.

J | V | size | D | DNA | CDR3
TRBJ2-7 | TRBV6-5 | . | TRBD1 | TGTGCCAGCAGTTACTTACAGGGGGTGGTGTCCTACGAGCAGTACTTC | CASSYLQGVVSYEQYF
TRBJ1-2 | TRBV5-6 | . | . | TGTGCCAGCAGCTTGGCCTACGTTAGTGGACAGTTCGCTCACTATGGCTACACCTTC | CASSLAYVSGQFAHYGYTF
TRBJ1-2 | TRBV7-8 | . | . | TGTGCCAGCAGCTTAGTTATTCGGGGAACGGCTAACTATGGCTACACCTTC | CASSLVIRGTANYGYTF
TRBJ2-2 | TRBV10-1 | . | TRBD2 | TGCGCCAGCAGTGAGATGGCGGGAGGGCCTGTGGACGGGGAGCTGTTTTTT | CASSEMAGGPVDGELFF
TRBJ2-1 | TRBV4-2 | . | . | TGTGCCAGCAGCCAAGTCCTACTAACCTACAATGAGCAGTTCTTC | CASSQVLLTYNEQFF
TRBJ2-7 | TRBV4-3 | . | TRBD2 | TGCGCCAGCAGCCAAGGACTAGCGGGGCTTTACGAGCAGTACTTC | CASSQGLAGLYEQYF
TRBJ2-1 | TRBV7-2 | . | . | TGTGCCAGCAGCTTACGGAGCCTTATAGGCAATGAGCAGTTCTTC | CASSLRSLIGNEQFF
TRBJ1-1 | TRBV4-1 | . | . | TGCGCCAGCAGCCATGCTTGGGGGCGAGAAGCTTTCTTT | CASSHAWGREAFF
TRBJ2-5 | TRBV7-9 | . | TRBD1 | TGTGCCAGCACATACCGACCAGGACAGGGACGAAGAGAGACCCAGTACTTC | CASTYRPGQGRRETQYF
TRBJ2-2 | TRBV5-1 | . | TRBD2 | TGCGCCAGCAGCTTGGCCGGGGGGGCTGCCGGGGAGCTGTTTTTT | CASSLAGGAAGELFF
TRBJ2-2 | TRBV11-2 | . | . | TGTGCCAGCAGCCCTACAATCTGGGGGGACACCGGGGAGCTGTTTTTT | CASSPTIWGDTGELFF
TRBJ2-1 | TRBV4-1 | few | TRBD2 | TGCGCCAGCAGCCAAGTTATTGTCCCTAGCGGAGAGCAGTTCTTC | CASSQVIVPSGEQFF
TRBJ1-3 | TRBV9 | . | . | TGTGCCAGCAGCGCGAGCGACGGGACTGGAAACACCATATATTTT | CASSASDGTGNTIYF
TRBJ2-4 | TRBV7-9 | . | TRBD2 | TGTGCCAGCAGCTTAGTCGTAGCGGGGGGCATTCAGTACTTC | CASSLVVAGGIQYF
TRBJ1-1 | TRBV11-2 | few | . | TGTGCCAGCAGCAATACAGGGATCACTGAAGCTTTCTTT | CASSNTGITEAFF